This is a list of T cell receptor beta chains from one sample in a study of blood T cell repertoires in COVID-19. Profiling relied on immunoSEQ multiplex PCR, and the TCRdb table lists in-frame clones only, not all of them. The table lists about 120,000 clones, 90% of them singletons. Sample: peripheral blood. These receptors all stem from a woman aged 60-75 years with COVID-19, enrolled during active disease. The CDR3 runs from the conserved cysteine through the conserved F or W. D genes are given only for firm matches. Not every row has a clone size; where given, it reads once, few, many or a size class.

TRBV10-3,-,TRBJ2-5,TRBD2,CAISDGLAGGEYQETQYF,TGTGCCATCAGTGACGGACTAGCGGGGGGCGAGTACCAAGAGACCCAGTACTTC
TRBV4-1,-,TRBJ2-3,-,CASKQAGRRRTDTQYF,TGCGCCAGCAAACAGGCGGGGAGGAGGCGCACAGATACGCAGTATTTT
TRBV19,-,TRBJ2-1,TRBD2,CASSITGGNNEQFF,TGTGCCAGTAGTATTACCGGGGGGAACAATGAGCAGTTCTTC
TRBV7-2,-,TRBJ1-5,-,CASSLESSYPSNQPQHF,TGTGCCAGCAGCTTAGAATCGTCCTACCCTAGCAATCAGCCCCAGCATTTT
TRBV7-3,-,TRBJ1-1,TRBD1,CASSQRVGTGVPNTEAFF,TGTGCCAGCAGCCAAAGAGTCGGGACAGGGGTTCCGAACACTGAAGCTTTCTTT
TRBV27,-,TRBJ1-1,-,CASSLSGGVAFF,TGTGCCAGCAGTTTATCGGGAGGGGTGGCTTTCTTT
TRBV11-2,-,TRBJ1-2,-,CASSPGQFYGYTF,TGTGCCAGCAGCCCCGGACAGTTCTATGGCTACACCTTC
TRBV5-6,-,TRBJ1-6,TRBD1,CASSPTGGVGKNSPLHF,TGTGCCAGCAGCCCTACAGGGGGAGTGGGAAAAAATTCACCCCTCCACTTT
TRBV19,-,TRBJ1-5,-,CASSMTANGNQPQHF,TGTGCCAGTAGTATGACAGCAAATGGCAATCAGCCCCAGCATTTT
TRBV30,-,TRBJ1-6,TRBD1,CAWSVRFRDSNNSPLHF,TGTGCCTGGAGTGTACGCTTCCGGGACAGCAATAATTCACCCCTCCACTTT
TRBV19,-,TRBJ2-5,-,CASSPTVKETQYF,TGTGCCAGTAGTCCAACAGTGAAAGAGACCCAGTACTTC
TRBV12-3/TRBV12-4,-,TRBJ1-5,-,CASNGGGNQPQHF,TGTGCCAGCAACGGGGGTGGCAATCAGCCCCAGCATTTT
TRBV5-1,-,TRBJ2-1,TRBD2,CASSATSGGGNEQFF,TGCGCCAGCAGCGCTACTAGCGGGGGTGGCAATGAGCAGTTCTTC
TRBV5-1,-,TRBJ1-1,-,CASSLGRANTEAFF,TGCGCCAGCAGCTTGGGGCGGGCTAACACTGAAGCTTTCTTT
TRBV21-1,-,TRBJ2-7,-,CASSKDPGQGNYEQYF,TGTGCCAGCAGCAAGGATCCAGGACAGGGCAACTACGAGCAGTACTTC
TRBV11-3,-,TRBJ2-6,-,CASSLAGLPRSGANVLTF,TGTGCCAGCAGCTTAGCCGGACTCCCTAGGTCTGGGGCCAACGTCCTGACTTTC
TRBV5-3,-,TRBJ2-7,-,CARSRGSWLDSNYEQYF,TGTGCCAGAAGCCGAGGGTCCTGGCTTGACTCCAACTACGAGCAGTACTTC
TRBV7-6,-,TRBJ2-2,-,CASSLSGQRHTGELFF,TGTGCCAGCAGCTTATCCGGGCAGCGGCACACCGGGGAGCTGTTTTTT
TRBV3-1/TRBV3-2,once,TRBJ2-3,-,CASSQEGTLQYF,TGTGCCAGCAGCCAAGAGGGGACTTTGCAGTATTTT
TRBV6-5,-,TRBJ2-1,-,CASSRWGVSYNEQFF,TGTGCCAGCAGTCGGTGGGGGGTCTCCTACAATGAGCAGTTCTTC
TRBV30,-,TRBJ1-5,TRBD1,CAWSIPTGGNQPQHF,TGTGCCTGGAGTATTCCGACAGGGGGAAATCAGCCCCAGCATTTT
TRBV3-1/TRBV3-2,-,TRBJ1-2,TRBD1,CASRPGGVNGYTF,TGTGCCAGCAGGCCAGGGGGCGTCAATGGCTACACCTTC
TRBV20-1,-,TRBJ2-7,-,CSASQPGEQYF,TGCAGTGCTAGTCAACCCGGCGAGCAGTACTTC
TRBV2,-,TRBJ2-5,-,CASRDSRTTQETQYF,TGTGCCAGCAGGGACTCCCGGACGACACAAGAGACCCAGTACTTC
TRBV7-2,-,TRBJ1-1,-,CASSVNMLGAATEAFF,TGTGCCAGCAGCGTTAATATGTTGGGGGCGGCCACTGAAGCTTTCTTT
TRBV29-1,-,TRBJ2-5,-,CSVEVGGQRETQYF,TGCAGCGTTGAAGTGGGTGGCCAGAGGGAGACCCAGTACTTC
TRBV3-1/TRBV3-2,-,TRBJ1-4,TRBD1,CASSFRDRGRAEKLFF,TGTGCCAGCAGCTTCCGGGACAGGGGGCGCGCTGAAAAACTGTTTTTT
TRBV7-9,-,TRBJ1-6,-,CASNTPFRPDTPLHF,TGTGCCAGCAACACGCCCTTTAGACCCGACACCCCCCTCCACTTT
TRBV5-4,-,TRBJ2-2,-,CASSLEITGLPGELFF,TGTGCCAGCAGCTTGGAAATAACAGGGCTTCCCGGGGAGCTGTTTTTT
TRBV6-6,-,TRBJ1-5,TRBD1,CASTPGTVSNQPQHF,TGTGCCAGCACCCCGGGGACAGTAAGCAATCAGCCCCAGCATTTT
TRBV7-6,-,TRBJ1-1,TRBD1,CASSWRQGDLNTEAFF,TGTGCCAGCAGCTGGCGACAGGGCGACCTTAACACTGAAGCTTTCTTT
TRBV27,-,TRBJ2-7,TRBD1,CASSGRHGTGSYEQYF,TGTGCCAGCAGTGGGAGACACGGGACAGGGTCTTACGAGCAGTACTTC
TRBV14,once,TRBJ2-1,TRBD1,CASSPDRGRYNEQFF,TGTGCCAGCAGCCCAGACAGGGGTCGGTACAATGAGCAGTTCTTC
TRBV6-5,few,TRBJ1-1,TRBD1,CASSYRGPNTEAFF,TGTGCCAGCAGTTACAGGGGGCCGAACACTGAAGCTTTCTTT
TRBV6-5,-,TRBJ1-4,-,CASRVGGKLFF,TGTGCCAGCCGGGTGGGTGGAAAACTGTTTTTT
TRBV11-2,-,TRBJ2-7,TRBD2,CASSPGGVRRFYYEQYF,TGTGCCAGCAGCCCTGGGGGGGTGAGGAGGTTCTACTACGAGCAGTACTTC
TRBV7-2,once,TRBJ1-2,-,CASSLALPQYGYTF,TGTGCCAGCAGCTTAGCGCTCCCCCAGTATGGCTACACCTTC
TRBV18,-,TRBJ1-4,TRBD1,CASSPAGLGQGDEKLFF,TGTGCCAGCTCACCAGCGGGTCTCGGACAGGGCGATGAAAAACTGTTTTTT
TRBV3-1/TRBV3-2,-,TRBJ2-1,TRBD2,CASSQSGGAYNEQFF,TGTGCCAGCAGCCAAAGCGGGGGGGCCTACAATGAGCAGTTCTTC
TRBV6-5,-,TRBJ1-3,-,CASRGGRSGNTIYF,TGTGCCAGCAGGGGGGGGAGATCTGGAAACACCATATATTTT
TRBV7-9,-,TRBJ1-2,-,CASSFSQGTKNYGYTF,TGTGCCAGCAGCTTTTCCCAGGGGACAAAAAACTATGGCTACACCTTC
TRBV10-2,once,TRBJ2-5,TRBD1,CATRQGPETQYF,TGCGCCACTAGACAGGGGCCCGAGACCCAGTACTTC
TRBV3-1/TRBV3-2,-,TRBJ1-6,-,CASSQETGHRNSPLHF,TGTGCCAGCAGCCAAGAAACGGGACATCGAAATTCACCCCTCCACTTT
TRBV14,-,TRBJ2-7,-,CASSLSCSDF,TGTGCCAGCAGCCTATCATGTTCAGACTTC
TRBV4-2,-,TRBJ1-2,TRBD1,CASSQDQGQGGINYGYTF,TGTGCCAGCAGCCAAGATCAGGGACAGGGAGGAATTAACTATGGCTACACCTTC
TRBV18,-,TRBJ1-2,-,CASSPQGTNWGLYGYTF,TGTGCCAGCTCCCCCCAGGGAACGAATTGGGGCCTCTATGGCTACACCTTC
TRBV7-9,-,TRBJ2-1,TRBD1,CASSSDRFNHEQFF,TGTGCCAGCAGCTCGGACAGGTTTAATCATGAGCAGTTCTTC
TRBV6-5,-,TRBJ1-1,TRBD1,CASAKSDREEAFF,TGTGCCAGCGCCAAGTCGGACAGGGAAGAAGCTTTCTTT
TRBV5-1,-,TRBJ2-2,-,CASSSVYTGLNTGELFF,TGCGCCAGCAGCTCGGTTTACACGGGGTTGAACACCGGGGAGCTGTTTTTT
TRBV11-3,-,TRBJ2-5,TRBD2,CASSPARGGGETQYF,TGTGCCAGCAGCCCCGCTCGGGGGGGTGGAGAGACCCAGTACTTC
TRBV7-9,-,TRBJ1-2,-,CASSLAGTSNYGYTF,TGTGCCAGCAGCTTAGCGGGCACCAGTAACTATGGCTACACCTTC
TRBV6-6,-,TRBJ1-1,-,CASSEGTGGNTEAFF,TGTGCCAGCAGCGAAGGTACAGGCGGCAACACTGAAGCTTTCTTT
TRBV11-2,-,TRBJ1-6,TRBD1,CASSRGTGLSPLHF,TGTGCCAGCAGCCGCGGGACAGGCCTGTCGCCCCTCCACTTT
TRBV5-6,-,TRBJ2-3,TRBD2,CASSPGGGSTDTQYF,TGTGCCAGCAGCCCGGGCGGGGGATCCACAGATACGCAGTATTTT
TRBV19,-,TRBJ2-7,-,CASSWGTQIYEQYF,TGTGCCAGTAGTTGGGGGACTCAAATATACGAGCAGTACTTC